A few counts support the clone carrying this TCR delta chain. The germline gene is not matched at one end of the junction; a read error may be the cause. Additional DNA sequences in this sample encode the identical CDR3. This record comes from a study of gamma-delta T cells after stem cell transplantation. This CDR3 has 18 amino acids. Per germline, CDR1 GEAIGNYY and CDR2 EKD. TCRdb re-called the RT-PCR reads through CATT. The table has about 1,000 delta-chain clones, 2.9% seen once. The chain joins TRDV2 to TRDJ1, with 12 positions matching TRDD3. The TCR comes from a human donor. It is not recorded whose cells these are; they may come from a transplant donor. The sample comprised gamma-delta T cells. CDR3 coding DNA: TGTGCCCGTGACGGGGTCGAACTGGGGGATACACAGGCTGGTAAACTCATCTTT. Protein product: CARDGVELGDTQAGKLIF.